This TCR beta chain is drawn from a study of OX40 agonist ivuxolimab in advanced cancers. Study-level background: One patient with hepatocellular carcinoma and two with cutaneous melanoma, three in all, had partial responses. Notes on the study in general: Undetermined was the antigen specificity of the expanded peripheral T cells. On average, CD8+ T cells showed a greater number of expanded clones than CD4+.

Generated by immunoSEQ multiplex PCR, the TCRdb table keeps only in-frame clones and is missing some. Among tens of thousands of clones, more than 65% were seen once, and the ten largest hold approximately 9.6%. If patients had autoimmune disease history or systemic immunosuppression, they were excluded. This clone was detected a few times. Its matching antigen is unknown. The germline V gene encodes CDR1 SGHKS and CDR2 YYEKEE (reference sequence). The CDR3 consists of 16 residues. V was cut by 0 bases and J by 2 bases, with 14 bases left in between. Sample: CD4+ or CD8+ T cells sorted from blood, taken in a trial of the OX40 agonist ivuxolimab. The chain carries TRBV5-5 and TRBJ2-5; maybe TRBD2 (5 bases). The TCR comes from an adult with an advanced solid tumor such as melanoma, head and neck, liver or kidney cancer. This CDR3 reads CASSLEGLRVQETQYF. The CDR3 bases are TGTGCCAGCAGCTTGGAAGGGCTGCGGGTTCAAGAGACCCAGTACTTC.